These 13 T cell receptor beta chains share one sample of origin, sequenced in a study of regulatory T cells in long-lasting Graves disease. Time point described: persistent/refractory GD, antithyroid drugs over 5 years with positive TRAb. PBMCs were the source of the RNA used for TCR sequencing. Through Arm-PCR of CDR3 regions and iRepertoire HTBI primers, TCR beta libraries were built. TCRdb analysed the multiplex PCR reads with MiXCR anew, one entry per CDR3 protein. The sample consists of a few hundred thousand distinct CDR3 sequences, about a quarter of them appearing once. The sequencing used peripheral blood mononuclear cells (PBMCs), collected when the disease was refractory, from a patient treated with antithyroid drugs. Receptor source: a female donor with Graves disease.

The chain has TRBV5-1 and TRBJ1-5; 7 positions match TRBD1. Losses at the gene ends were 7 bases for V and 0 bases for J; bases not matched to a gene: 7. The CDR3 extends over 15 amino acids. Germline CDR1 and CDR2: SGHRS and YFSETQ. The CDR3 is CASGSTGNSNQPQHF. CDR3 sequence (DNA): TGCGCCAGCGGATCGACAGGGAATAGCAATCAGCCCCAGCATTTT.

This clonotype showed up just a few times. This may stem from a read error, because a much larger clone lies one nucleotide away. The chain is built from TRBV12-3 or TRBV12-4 and TRBJ1-6; D gene ambiguous. The CDR3 has 15 amino acids. Written as DNA, the CDR3 is TGTGCCAGCAGTGAAGAAAGACCTCCTAATCCACCCCTCCACTTT. It encodes CASSEERPPNPPLHF.

This clonotype was counted between two and nine times. The chain links TRBV4-1 to TRBJ1-5; 7 bases fit TRBD1. Germline CDR1 reads MGHRA; CDR2 reads YSYEKL. The CDR3 runs 15 residues. Trimming at V came to 3 bases and at J to 7 bases, leaving 9 bases not matched to a gene. The CDR3 region is CASSHGRGDWQPQHF. CDR3 nucleotide sequence: TGCGCCAGCAGCCACGGCAGGGGGGATTGGCAGCCCCAGCATTTT.

This clonotype turned up a few times. The chain is built from TRBV4-2 and TRBJ2-5; D tentatively fits TRBD1 or TRBD2 (5 bases each). Trimming removed 0 bases from V and 5 bases from J, with 13 bases in between. The CDR3 is 15 amino acids. Germline CDR1 reads LGHNA; CDR2 reads YNFKEQ. CDR3 in DNA: TGTGCCAGCAGCCAAGAGGGACGAGAGGAGGAGACCCAGTACTTC. This codes for CASSQEGREEETQYF.

This clonotype appeared many times. This chain connects TRBV28 to TRBJ2-2, with 10 bases lining up with TRBD1. CDR3 length: 14 residues. J was trimmed by 6 bases and V by 8 bases; bases with no gene match: 6. CDR1 is MDHEN and CDR2 is SYDVKM in the germline V gene. CDR3 in DNA: TGTGCCAGCTCCCGGGGACAGGGGTCCGGGGAGCTGTTTTTT. This codes for CASSRGQGSGELFF.

This clonotype was detected a few times. The chain couples TRBV6-1 to TRBJ2-6, with 7 positions matching TRBD2. The CDR3 totals 17 residues. Germline-derived CDR1 and CDR2 are MNHNS and SASEGT. Trimming removed 8 bases from V and 1 base from J; junction bases left unmatched: 11. The CDR3 nucleotides read TGTGCCAGCTCTAATATCCTAGCGGAGTCTGGGGCCAACGTCCTGACTTTC. Protein product: CASSNILAESGANVLTF.

This clonotype was seen at least ten times. The J gene is TRBJ1-2, the V gene TRBV6-5; D is unclear. The CDR3 loop spans 11 amino acids. Germline V gene sequence: CDR1 MNHEY, CDR2 SVGAGI. The ends were cut back, 4 bases at V and 4 bases at J, with 4 bases in the middle. The CDR3 DNA is TGTGCCAGCAGTTCCCTCTATGGCTACACCTTC. It yields the protein CASSSLYGYTF.

The chain employs TRBV6-1 and TRBJ2-7; TRBD2 matches at 10 bases. The germline gives CDR1 MNHNS, CDR2 SASEGT. J gave up 0 bases and V 6 bases, and 8 bases lay outside the gene matches. This CDR3 region has 16 residues. As DNA, the CDR3 is TGTGCCAGCAGACCTCCGGGACTAGCGTCCTCCTACGAGCAGTACTTC. It is translated as CASRPPGLASSYEQYF.

This clonotype was counted many times. V and J are TRBV28 and TRBJ2-2; tentatively, D is TRBD1 (6 bases). V lost 7 bases and J 0 bases, leaving 9 bases between the germline ends. Germline-derived CDR1 and CDR2 are MDHEN and SYDVKM. The CDR3 has 14 amino acids. CDR3 residues: CASIGGTNTGELFF. The CDR3 DNA follows: TGTGCCAGCATAGGGGGAACGAACACCGGGGAGCTGTTTTTT.

This chain joins TRBV30 and TRBJ1-6, with D possibly being TRBD1 (6 bases). The CDR3 totals 15 residues. The germline CDR1 and CDR2 sequences are GTSNPN and SVGIG (reference sequence). Trimming removed 3 bases from V and 11 bases from J, with 20 bases in between. In DNA form, the CDR3 reads TGTGCCTGGAGAGGGGGACCGTTCTCTGGGGCACCCCTCCACTTT. Encoded protein: CAWRGGPFSGAPLHF. Drawing the rest from reference TRBV30 and TRBJ1-6, the complete variable domain is SQTIHQWPATLVQPVGSPLSLECTVEGTSNPNLYWYRQAAGRGLQLLFYSVGIGQISSEVPQNLSASRPQDRQFILSSKKLLLSDSGFYLCAWRGGPFSGAPLHFGNGTRLTVT.

This chain uses TRBV7-9 with TRBJ2-7; D is tentatively TRBD1 or TRBD2 (6 bases each). The V gene's germline CDR1 is SEHNR and CDR2 FQNEAQ (reference sequence). V gave up 1 base and J gave up 1 base, with 17 bases separating them. The length of the CDR3 is 17 residues. The CDR3 nucleotides read TGTGCCAGCAGCTTAGGGGGCGTGGGGGGCGCGTCCTACGAGCAGTACTTC. This sequence encodes CASSLGGVGGASYEQYF.

Note on this clonotype: This may be a read error: a much more frequent sequence differs by one nucleotide. The V call is TRBV2, the J call TRBJ1-2; the D is unclear. Germline loops: CDR1 SNHLY, CDR2 FYNNEI. This CDR3 comprises 12 residues. The chain's CDR3 is CAGSDPGSGYTF. Written as DNA, the CDR3 is TGTGCCGGCAGCGACCCAGGTAGTGGCTACACCTTC. Based on the CDR3 plus reference TRBV2 and TRBJ1-2, the full variable domain is EPEVTQTPSHQVTQMGQEVILRCVPISNHLYFYWYRQILGQKVEFLVSFYNNEISEKSEIFDDQFSVERPDGSNFTLKIRSTKLEDSAMYFCAGSDPGSGYTFGSGTRLTVV.

The chain employs TRBV5-1 and TRBJ2-2; D is unclear. Germline V CDR1 and CDR2: SGHRS, YFSETQ. V was pared by 4 bases and J by 6 bases, with 10 bases between. This CDR3 contains 13 residues. CDR3 in DNA: TGCGCCAGCAGCACCGACCCAGCCGGGGAGCTGTTTTTT. This translates into CASSTDPAGELFF.